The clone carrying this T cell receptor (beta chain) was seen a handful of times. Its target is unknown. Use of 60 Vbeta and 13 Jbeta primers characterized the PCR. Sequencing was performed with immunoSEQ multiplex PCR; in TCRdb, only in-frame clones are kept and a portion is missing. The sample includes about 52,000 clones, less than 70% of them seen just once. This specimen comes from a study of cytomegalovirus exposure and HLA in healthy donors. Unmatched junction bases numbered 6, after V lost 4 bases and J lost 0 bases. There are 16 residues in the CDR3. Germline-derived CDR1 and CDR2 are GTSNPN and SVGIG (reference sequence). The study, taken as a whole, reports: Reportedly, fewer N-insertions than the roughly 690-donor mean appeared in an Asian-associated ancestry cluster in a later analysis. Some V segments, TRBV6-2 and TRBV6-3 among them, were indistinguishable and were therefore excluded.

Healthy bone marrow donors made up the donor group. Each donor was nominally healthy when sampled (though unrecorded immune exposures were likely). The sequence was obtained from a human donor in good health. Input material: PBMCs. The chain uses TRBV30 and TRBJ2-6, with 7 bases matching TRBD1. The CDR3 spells CAWNSGQNSGANVLTF. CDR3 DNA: TGTGCCTGGAATTCGGGACAGAACTCTGGGGCCAACGTCCTGACTTTC.